Included here is one TCR beta chain sequence, with context. The sample is drawn from a study of chemoradiotherapy in HPV16-positive cancers. Assay used: immunoSEQ multiplex PCR; TCRdb lists only in-frame clones, some missing. Seen here are about 3,000 clones, around four fifths observed once, and the top ten hold under 14%. V was clipped by 0 bases and J by 11 bases, with 16 bases between them. CDR1 and CDR2 from the germline V gene are GTSNPN and SVGIG (reference sequence). The length of the CDR3 is 13 residues. Sequenced here: blood, sampled from a patient who underwent chemoradiotherapy. The chain employs TRBV30 and TRBJ1-1; D possibly corresponds to TRBD1 (5 bases). The receptor was isolated from a human donor with HPV-associated anogenital cancer. The CDR3 sequence is CAWSVFQGRWAFF. The CDR3 DNA reads as TGTGCCTGGAGTGTATTTCAGGGCAGGTGGGCTTTCTTT. The full variable domain, completed using reference TRBV30 and TRBJ1-1, is SQTIHQWPATLVQPVGSPLSLECTVEGTSNPNLYWYRQAAGRGLQLLFYSVGIGQISSEVPQNLSASRPQDRQFILSSKKLLLSDSGFYLCAWSVFQGRWAFFGQGTRLTVV.